This TCR beta chain was recorded in a study of identifying expanded T cells in peripheral blood. No infections or other immune events were documented during collection. Details on this clone: The antigen is undetermined.

The V gene's germline CDR1 is SGHRS and CDR2 YFSETQ. Trimming took 0 bases from V and 4 from J, leaving 8 bases between them. The CDR3 extends over 15 amino acids. Whole-study results and caveats: Clone count variance between approximately two-week samples rose with total template count.

The protocol was immunoSEQ multiplex PCR, while the TCRdb copy is restricted to in-frame clones and leaves out a portion. The profile shows about 94,000 clones, around 90% of them singletons. This clonotype was sampled from a person between 18 and 70 years old in good health. V usage is TRBV5-1 and J usage is TRBJ1-6; D is undetermined. Sequencing was done on a sample of blood. The CDR3 sequence is CASSLAGVYNSPLHF. In DNA, the CDR3 is TGCGCCAGCAGCTTGGCAGGCGTTTATAATTCACCCCTCCACTTT.